The 15 T cell receptor beta chains below come from one sample, sequenced in a study of shared T cell receptors in the human thymus. Assay: immunoSEQ multiplex PCR; the TCRdb copy retains only in-frame clones and omits some. The sample yields about 660,000 clones, approximately 87% seen once. This sample was shared with a second study, whose subject was human thymus T cells.

Sample: thymocytes. The receptors stem from a boy in the first two years of life with a congenital heart defect.

The V call is TRBV10-3, the J call TRBJ2-3, with 14 bases fitting TRBD2. CDR3 length: 20 amino acids. Trimming at V came to 6 bases and at J to 0 bases, leaving 14 bases not matched to a gene. CDR1 is ENHRY and CDR2 is SYGVKD in the germline V gene. Here the CDR3 DNA reads TGTGCCATCAGCTCTCGACAGGGACTAGCGGGAGAGATCAGCACAGATACGCAGTATTTT. This encodes CAISSRQGLAGEISTDTQYF.

The chain employs TRBV2 and TRBJ1-2; D is possibly TRBD1 (5 bases). The germline V and J ends were trimmed by 0 bases and 3 bases, with 26 bases remaining between them. The CDR3 has 20 residues. Germline V gene sequence: CDR1 SNHLY, CDR2 FYNNEI. The CDR3 sequence is CASSEALARERRWRDYGYTF. In DNA, the CDR3 is TGTGCCAGCAGTGAAGCGCTGGCCAGGGAAAGAAGGTGGCGCGACTATGGCTACACCTTC.

V and J are TRBV11-2 and TRBJ2-7, with D perhaps matching TRBD2 (5 bases). Between the trimmed V and J ends, which lost 1 base and 0 bases, there was a span of 13 bases. Germline V gives CDR1 SGHAT, CDR2 FQNNGV. This CDR3 is 16 amino acids long. CDR3 DNA: TGTGCCAGCAGCTTAGCCCCAGGACTCCTCTCCTACGAGCAGTACTTC. Protein product: CASSLAPGLLSYEQYF.

This rearrangement joins TRBV5-1 to TRBJ2-5, with D possibly being TRBD1 (6 bases). The CDR3 totals 18 residues. V was trimmed by 3 bases and J by 0 bases, leaving 21 bases between them. Germline lookup yields CDR1 SGHRS and CDR2 YFSETQ. CDR3 protein: CASSSVIRTDRYQETQYF. CDR3 coding DNA: TGCGCCAGCAGCTCAGTAATACGGACAGACCGGTACCAAGAGACCCAGTACTTC.

This chain uses TRBV27 with TRBJ1-1, with TRBD1 identical over 8 bases. The V segment lost 3 bases and the J segment 0 bases; nucleotides outside the gene matches: 9. This CDR3 spans 17 amino acids. Germline lookup yields CDR1 MNHEY and CDR2 SMNVEV (reference sequence). The CDR3 loop is CASSFGRGHNLNTEAFF. The CDR3 region has the DNA TGTGCCAGCAGTTTCGGCAGGGGGCACAATCTGAACACTGAAGCTTTCTTT.

This rearrangement joins TRBV6-1 to TRBJ2-2; no clear D gene. Deletions cut 0 bases from V and 6 bases from J, with 11 bases between. CDR3 length: 15 residues. Germline lookup yields CDR1 MNHNS and CDR2 SASEGT. The chain's CDR3 is CASSEARNRAGELFF. CDR3 sequence (DNA): TGTGCCAGCAGTGAAGCGCGCAACCGGGCCGGGGAGCTGTTTTTT.

The V gene is TRBV28, the J gene TRBJ1-2; 10 bases are shared with TRBD1. The germline CDR1 and CDR2 sequences are MDHEN and SYDVKM. The V segment lost 7 bases and the J segment 0 bases; nucleotides outside the gene matches: 26. This CDR3 comprises 22 residues. The CDR3 here is CASTGLSGTGVIPRVPNYGYTF. The CDR3 DNA follows: TGTGCCAGCACGGGCCTGAGCGGGACAGGGGTCATCCCCCGGGTCCCTAACTATGGCTACACCTTC.

The chain uses TRBV19 and TRBJ2-1, with TRBD2 matching 11 bases. Germline V CDR1 and CDR2: LNHDA, SQIVND (reference sequence). The CDR3 has 15 amino acids. Trimming took 5 bases from V and 8 from J; bases not matched to a gene: 8. CDR3 amino acids: CASSLRLAGMDEQFF. CDR3 coding DNA: TGTGCCAGTAGTTTAAGACTAGCGGGGATGGATGAGCAGTTCTTC. The full variable domain, in which reference TRBV19 and TRBJ2-1 provide the parts outside the CDR3, is DGGITQSPKYLFRKEGQNVTLSCEQNLNHDAMYWYRQDPGQGLRLIYYSQIVNDFQKGDIAEGYSVSREKKESFPLTVTSAQKNPTAFYLCASSLRLAGMDEQFFGPGTRLTVL.

The V and J genes are TRBV28 and TRBJ2-7, with D maybe TRBD1 (5 bases). The CDR3 spans 12 residues. With 6 bases removed from V and 5 bases from J, the gap between germline ends came to 11 bases. Germline CDR1 MDHEN, CDR2 SYDVKM. CDR3 DNA sequence: TGTGCCAGCAGGAGAGTAGGGGACGAGCAGTACTTC. It yields the protein CASRRVGDEQYF.

The genes are TRBV5-1 and TRBJ2-1; possible D gene TRBD2, 6 bases. Trimming removed 5 bases at V and 6 bases at J, with 18 bases between. Germline V gene data show CDR1 as SGHRS and CDR2 as YFSETQ. This CDR3 is 15 amino acids long. CDR3 sequence: CASSRSGDQGNEQFF. For the CDR3, the DNA is TGCGCCAGCAGTCGATCGGGAGATCAGGGCAATGAGCAGTTCTTC.

V gene TRBV5-6 combines with J gene TRBJ2-7, with 7 bases that match TRBD2. Germline V gene data show CDR1 as SGHDT and CDR2 as YYEEEE. J lost 2 bases, V lost 4 bases, and 6 bases had no gene match. The CDR3 contains 14 residues. The CDR3: CASSPPSGPYEQYF. In DNA, the CDR3 is TGTGCCAGCAGCCCCCCTAGCGGTCCCTACGAGCAGTACTTC.

The chain employs TRBV7-2 and TRBJ2-5; 10 bases fit TRBD2. V shed 7 bases and J 10 bases; nucleotides not matched to a gene: 12. CDR1 is SGHTA, CDR2 FQGNSA, per germline. The CDR3 spans 14 residues. CDR3 region: CASILLAGEGIQYF. The CDR3 bases are TGTGCCAGCATCCTTCTAGCGGGAGAGGGAATCCAGTACTTC.

V gene TRBV30 combines with J gene TRBJ2-5; unclear D gene. The J call could be wrong; TRBJ2-7 is a better fit for the DNA end. CDR3 length: 10 residues. In germline, CDR1 is GTSNPN, CDR2 SVGIG (reference sequence). The CDR3 region has the DNA TGTGCCTGGACCCTATACGAGCAGTACTTC. Protein: CAWTLYEQYF.

This clone was seen a few times. The chain combines TRBV4-3 with TRBJ1-4; D might be TRBD1 (5 bases). The CDR3 consists of 14 residues. V was trimmed by 5 bases and J by 8 bases, leaving 15 bases between them. Germline CDR1 reads LGHNA; CDR2 reads YSLEER. The CDR3, as DNA: TGCGCCAGCAGCACACCGGGGGAGAGGGAAAAACTGTTTTTT. Amino acid sequence: CASSTPGEREKLFF.

This clone occurred once. V gene TRBV28 combines with J gene TRBJ2-3, with 10 bases fitting TRBD2. Per the germline V gene, CDR1 is MDHEN and CDR2 is SYDVKM. The CDR3 is made up of 14 amino acids. J gave up 6 bases and V 8 bases, and 8 bases lay outside the gene matches. The CDR3: CASSYLAGVDTQYF. The CDR3 coding sequence is TGTGCCAGCTCCTATCTAGCGGGAGTCGATACGCAGTATTTT. The full variable domain, in which reference TRBV28 and TRBJ2-3 provide the parts outside the CDR3, is DVKVTQSSRYLVKRTGEKVFLECVQDMDHENMFWYRQDPGLGLRLIYFSYDVKMKEKGDIPEGYSVSREKKERFSLILESASTNQTSMYLCASSYLAGVDTQYFGPGTRLTVL.